This TCR beta chain was sequenced during a study of control samples from healthy donors and cancer patients. Assay: immunoSEQ multiplex PCR; the TCRdb copy retains only in-frame clones and omits some. The sample holds around 170,000 clones, more than 90% seen once. Germline CDR1 and CDR2: MDHEN and SYDVKM. The CDR3 runs to 11 residues. With 4 bases removed from V and 10 bases from J, the gap between germline ends came to 10 bases. The material sequenced was blood. The V gene is TRBV28, the J gene TRBJ1-2; D is ambiguous. The TCR was taken from a man under 40 in good health. CDR3: CASSSRADYTF. The DNA of the CDR3 is TGTGCCAGCAGTTCCCGGGCAGACTACACCTTC.